The 10 T cell receptor beta chains presented below share a single source sample, sequenced in a study of memory CD8 T cells in hepatitis C reinfection. Time point described: pre-reinfection, 55 to 20 weeks before reinfection detection. No in vitro expansion preceded TCR sequencing of the sorted cells. Assay: immunoSEQ multiplex PCR; the TCRdb copy retains only in-frame clones and omits some. Of approximately 52,000 clones in the sample, around 92% were seen once. Sequencing was carried out using naive CD8+ T cells sorted from blood. The receptor source for this set is a man between 18 and 35 years old with hepatitis C virus infection.

In the case of this clone: At one of its ends the junction is not consistent with the germline gene, which may arise from a read error. The V and J genes are TRBV28 and TRBJ2-3; D uncertain. CDR1 and CDR2 (germline): MDHEN, SYDVKM. CDR3 length equals 13 residues. The CDR3 loop reads CATSPLFTDTQYF. In DNA, the CDR3 is TGTGCCACCAGTCCCCTCTTCACAGATACGCAGTATTTT.

This clone was recorded once. The rearrangement links TRBV5-5 to TRBJ2-2, with 7 bases matching TRBD1. CDR1 SGHKS and CDR2 YYEKEE come from the germline V gene (reference sequence). The CDR3 has 14 residues. V lost 5 bases, J lost 4 bases, and 5 bases stayed unmatched. The CDR3 here is CASRHRQGTGELFF. CDR3 sequence (DNA): TGTGCCAGCAGACACCGACAGGGCACCGGGGAGCTGTTTTTT.

The chain has TRBV30 and TRBJ2-5, with TRBD1 matching over 8 bases. Germline CDR1 is GTSNPN and CDR2 is SVGIG (reference sequence). This CDR3 spans 12 amino acids. V was clipped by 7 bases and J by 5 bases; unmatched bases: 6. The DNA of the CDR3 is TGTGCCTTCGCAGGGGGCGAGGAGACCCAGTACTTC. It yields the protein CAFAGGEETQYF.

This chain uses TRBV11-1 with TRBJ1-2, with TRBD1 matching over 7 bases. V gave up 1 base and J gave up 6 bases; unmatched junction bases: 2. Germline CDR1 reads SGHAT; CDR2 reads FQDESV (reference sequence). This CDR3 spans 13 amino acids. CDR3 amino acids: CASSLEGGHGYTF. DNA of the CDR3: TGTGCCAGCAGCTTAGAAGGGGGCCATGGCTACACCTTC.

In the case of this clone: It is likely a read error, because the conserved phenylalanine at the end of the CDR3 is missing. The DNA is omitted, as the CDR3 cannot be located on it reliably, and the CDR3 follows TCRdb's listing. V is TRBV5-4 and J is TRBJ2-3; TRBD1 is the table's D call and was not checked against the DNA. CDR1 and CDR2 (germline): SGHNT, YYREEE (reference sequence). The CDR3 length equals 11 residues, ends included. The CDR3 loop reads CASSLNLQVAL.

The V gene is TRBV11-2, the J gene TRBJ2-1, with D maybe TRBD2 (6 bases). From germline, CDR1 is SGHAT and CDR2 FQNNGV. This CDR3 is built from 15 residues. V lost 1 base, J lost 8 bases, and 15 bases lay in between. Here the CDR3 reads CASSLGPLSGDEQFF. CDR3 nucleotide sequence: TGTGCCAGCAGCTTAGGCCCCCTTAGCGGAGATGAGCAGTTCTTC.

CDR3 bases: TGTGCCAGCAGCCAACTAGCGGGAGTGGGATACAATGAGCAGTTCTTC. It yields the protein CASSQLAGVGYNEQFF. V and J are TRBV7-9 and TRBJ2-1; 11 bases match TRBD2. The germline V gene has CDR1 SEHNR and CDR2 FQNEAQ (reference sequence). Trimming cost V 5 bases and J 4 bases; bases outside gene matches: 7. The CDR3 loop spans 16 amino acids.

V is TRBV15 and J is TRBJ1-4, with 11 bases matching TRBD1. CDR3 length equals 15 residues. Germline loops: CDR1 LNHNV, CDR2 YYDKDF (reference sequence). The V gene end was trimmed by 3 bases and the J gene end by 8 bases; junction bases not matched to a gene: 5. The CDR3 nucleotides are TGTGCCACCAGCAGGATGGACAGGGGGCGAGAAAAACTGTTTTTT. Residues: CATSRMDRGREKLFF.

This chain links TRBV5-6 with TRBJ1-1; D gene ambiguous. The CDR3 has 16 amino acids. V was clipped by 0 bases and J by 4 bases, with 16 bases between them. Germline lookup yields CDR1 SGHDT and CDR2 YYEEEE. The CDR3 DNA is TGTGCCAGCAGCTTGGGCCTAACGGGCGGGATCACTGAAGCTTTCTTT. Amino acids: CASSLGLTGGITEAFF.

The chain joins TRBV18 to TRBJ2-3; 12 positions agree with TRBD2. Germline values: CDR1 KGHSH, CDR2 LQKENI. This CDR3 contains 16 residues. J was trimmed by 1 base and V by 3 bases; bases with no gene match: 2. The CDR3 region has the DNA TGTGCCAGCTCACCCCGGACTAGCGGGGGCACAGATACGCAGTATTTT. Its protein product is CASSPRTSGGTDTQYF.